The rows below give T cell receptor beta chains drawn from one sample of a study of T cells in Graves' hyperthyroidism and ophthalmopathy. MiXCR was run by TCRdb on the multiplex PCR reads, yielding one entry per CDR3 protein. The table records 600,000 or so distinct CDR3 sequences, 14% of them present only once. Specimen: blood. All receptors come from a woman aged 18-30 years with Graves' ophthalmopathy. The CDR3 runs from the conserved cysteine through the conserved F or W. The D gene is left open where the match is weak. For some rows the clone size is stated as once, few or many, or as a class when expanded; others skip it.

size,V,J,D,CDR3,DNA
-,TRBV19,TRBJ2-1,TRBD1,CASTFHRGRVNEQFF,TGTGCCAGTACTTTCCACAGGGGGCGGGTCAATGAGCAGTTCTTC
many,TRBV20-1,TRBJ1-2,-,CSAREPRQIYGYTF,TGCAGTGCTAGAGAACCCCGGCAGATCTATGGCTACACCTTC
many,TRBV6-2/TRBV6-3,TRBJ2-7,TRBD2,CASSPWTSNDEQYF,TGTGCCAGCAGCCCCTGGACTAGCAACGACGAGCAGTACTTC
-,TRBV7-2,TRBJ1-4,-,CASSLGQLEKLFF,TGTGCCAGCAGCTTAGGACAGTTAGAAAAACTGTTTTTT
-,TRBV6-2/TRBV6-3,TRBJ1-2,TRBD1,CASRQNRLGQGTFGYTF,TGTGCCAGCAGACAAAACCGCCTTGGACAGGGGACCTTTGGCTACACCTTC
many,TRBV7-9,TRBJ2-3,TRBD2,CASSYRTSGSTDTQYF,TGTGCCAGCAGCTACCGGACTAGCGGCAGCACAGATACGCAGTATTTT
many,TRBV30,TRBJ1-5,-,CAWSVEGGQPQHF,TGTGCCTGGAGTGTCGAGGGGGGACAGCCCCAGCATTTT
many,TRBV30,TRBJ2-7,-,CAWTQSSYEQYF,TGTGCCTGGACTCAGAGCTCCTACGAGCAGTACTTC
many,TRBV11-3,TRBJ1-3,-,CASSPLGGSRSGNTIYF,TGTGCCAGCAGCCCCCTCGGTGGCAGTCGCTCTGGAAACACCATATATTTT
many,TRBV28,TRBJ1-5,-,CASSLGWNSAQPQHF,TGTGCCAGCAGTTTGGGATGGAATTCTGCTCAGCCCCAGCATTTT
many,TRBV19,TRBJ2-7,-,CASMGMLGEQYF,TGTGCCAGTATGGGCATGCTAGGGGAGCAGTACTTC
-,TRBV10-3,TRBJ2-5,TRBD1,CAISRTGGAEVETQYF,TGTGCCATCAGTAGGACAGGGGGCGCAGAGGTAGAGACCCAGTACTTC
many,TRBV27,TRBJ1-5,TRBD1,CAGRGQGQPQHF,TGTGCCGGACGCGGACAGGGTCAGCCCCAGCATTTT
many,TRBV6-1,TRBJ1-1,-,CASSFTTQGQKNTEAFF,TGTGCCAGCAGTTTCACTACCCAAGGACAGAAGAACACTGAAGCTTTCTTT
many,TRBV3-1,TRBJ2-1,TRBD2,CASSQEGAGGLHNEQFF,TGTGCCAGCAGCCAAGAGGGGGCGGGAGGGCTACACAATGAGCAGTTCTTC
many,TRBV5-8,TRBJ2-7,-,CASRTGHNYEQYF,TGTGCCAGCAGAACGGGGCACAACTACGAGCAGTACTTC
many,TRBV20-1,TRBJ2-1,TRBD1,CSADPGTGASNEQFF,TGCAGTGCTGACCCCGGGACAGGGGCCTCCAATGAGCAGTTCTTC
-,TRBV5-1,TRBJ2-5,-,CASRFILGGQETQYF,TGCGCCAGCAGATTCATCCTGGGAGGCCAAGAGACCCAGTACTTC
many,TRBV27,TRBJ2-1,-,CASTQLGKVSSYNEQFF,TGTGCCAGCACTCAACTGGGAAAGGTTAGCTCCTACAATGAGCAGTTCTTC
few,TRBV20-1,TRBJ2-6,TRBD1,CSASQTGGWGSGANVLTF,TGCAGTGCTAGCCAGACAGGGGGATGGGGCTCTGGGGCCAACGTCCTGACTTTC
many,TRBV9,TRBJ2-7,TRBD1,CASSLDRAGDEQYF,TGTGCCAGCAGCCTAGACAGGGCTGGGGACGAGCAGTACTTC
-,TRBV12-3/TRBV12-4,TRBJ2-1,-,CASNSRGTSSYNEQFF,TGTGCCAGCAATTCACGTGGGACAAGCTCCTACAATGAGCAGTTCTTC
many,TRBV7-2,TRBJ2-5,TRBD2,CASSFRGAGAEETQYF,TGTGCCAGCAGCTTTCGGGGAGCGGGAGCTGAAGAGACCCAGTACTTC
many,TRBV6-5,TRBJ1-2,-,CASSYSAGGGVYGYTF,TGTGCCAGCAGTTACTCGGCCGGGGGGGGCGTCTATGGCTACACCTTC
few,TRBV19,TRBJ2-6,TRBD1,CASSIRDRTPSSGANVLTF,TGTGCCAGTAGTATTCGGGACAGGACCCCCTCCTCTGGGGCCAACGTCCTGACTTTC
many,TRBV12-3/TRBV12-4,TRBJ1-1,-,CASSLQGQAFF,TGTGCCAGCAGCTTACAGGGCCAAGCTTTCTTT
many,TRBV2,TRBJ2-3,-,CAGGQNTDTQYF,TGTGCCGGGGGGCAGAACACAGATACGCAGTATTTT
many,TRBV6-2/TRBV6-3,TRBJ2-1,TRBD2,CASRKTSGRNNEQFF,TGTGCCAGCAGGAAGACTAGCGGGAGGAACAATGAGCAGTTCTTC
few,TRBV28,TRBJ1-5,TRBD1,CASNPGTGAAQPQHF,TGTGCCAGCAATCCAGGGACAGGGGCGGCTCAGCCCCAGCATTTT
-,TRBV20-1,TRBJ1-4,-,CSARGDAGGEKLFF,TGCAGTGCTAGAGGGGATGCCGGGGGTGAAAAACTGTTTTTT
many,TRBV5-1,TRBJ2-1,TRBD1,CASSLDGQGKNEQFF,TGCGCCAGCAGCTTGGATGGACAGGGGAAGAATGAGCAGTTCTTC
many,TRBV5-1,TRBJ1-4,-,CASSLEGLSNEKLFF,TGCGCCAGCAGCTTGGAAGGACTTTCAAATGAAAAACTGTTTTTT
many,TRBV7-8,TRBJ2-7,-,CASSLVGRAEQYF,TGTGCCAGCAGCTTAGTTGGCAGGGCCGAGCAGTACTTC
many,TRBV11-2,TRBJ2-1,TRBD2,CASSPAGGRGEQFF,TGTGCCAGCAGCCCCGCGGGAGGCCGAGGGGAGCAGTTCTTC
many,TRBV28,TRBJ2-6,-,CASSSLWTAGVSGANVLTF,TGTGCCAGCAGTTCCCTATGGACAGCCGGAGTCTCTGGGGCCAACGTCCTGACTTTC
-,TRBV10-3,TRBJ2-5,TRBD2,CAISGTSGISQETQYF,TGTGCCATCAGTGGGACTAGCGGGATTTCACAAGAGACCCAGTACTTC
many,TRBV29-1,TRBJ2-7,TRBD1,CSVQQGFEQYF,TGCAGCGTCCAACAGGGGTTCGAGCAGTACTTC
-,TRBV4-3,TRBJ2-1,TRBD2,CASSQDFLAVDPTDGEQFF,TGCGCCAGCAGCCAAGATTTCCTAGCGGTCGACCCGACCGACGGTGAGCAGTTCTTC
-,TRBV7-9,TRBJ2-1,TRBD2,CASSLAGGHGNEQFF,TGTGCCAGCTCGCTAGCGGGAGGGCACGGAAATGAGCAGTTCTTC
many,TRBV9,TRBJ2-7,TRBD2,CASSARTSSGYEQYF,TGTGCCAGCAGCGCCCGGACTAGCTCCGGGTACGAGCAGTACTTC
many,TRBV19,TRBJ1-5,-,CASSRSGEGGQPQHF,TGTGCCAGTAGCCGCTCCGGTGAGGGCGGACAGCCCCAGCATTTT
-,TRBV20-1,TRBJ2-7,TRBD2,CSARSGSFHEQYF,TGCAGTGCTCGTAGCGGGAGCTTTCACGAGCAGTACTTC
many,TRBV28,TRBJ1-2,-,CASSPSGEGDYGYTF,TGTGCCAGCAGTCCATCGGGAGAAGGTGACTATGGCTACACCTTC
many,TRBV27,TRBJ1-2,TRBD1,CASSPGQTYGYTF,TGTGCCAGCAGTCCGGGACAGACCTATGGCTACACCTTC
-,TRBV29-1,TRBJ1-3,-,CSVDGSRNTIYF,TGCAGCGTTGACGGATCCCGAAACACCATATATTTT
many,TRBV30,TRBJ2-7,TRBD2,CAWAGLAGVHEQYF,TGTGCCTGGGCTGGACTAGCGGGAGTCCACGAGCAGTACTTC
few,TRBV4-1,TRBJ2-1,TRBD2,CASSQDSPPTLAGTHNEQFF,TGCGCCAGCAGCCAAGATTCCCCACCAACACTAGCGGGAACACACAATGAGCAGTTCTTC
many,TRBV28,TRBJ1-1,TRBD1,CASSSSPGQGSTEAFF,TGTGCCAGCAGTTCCTCGCCGGGACAGGGGAGCACTGAAGCTTTCTTT
-,TRBV5-1,TRBJ2-5,TRBD1,CASSLGDRGSQETQYF,TGCGCCAGCAGCTTGGGGGACAGGGGATCCCAAGAGACCCAGTACTTC